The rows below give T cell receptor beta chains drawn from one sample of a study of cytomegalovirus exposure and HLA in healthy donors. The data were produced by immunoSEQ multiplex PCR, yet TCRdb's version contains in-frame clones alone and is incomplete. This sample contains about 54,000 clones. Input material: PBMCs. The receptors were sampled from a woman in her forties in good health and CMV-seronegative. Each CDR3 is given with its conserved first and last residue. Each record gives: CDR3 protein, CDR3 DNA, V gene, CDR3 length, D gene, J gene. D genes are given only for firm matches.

CDR3: CASSYSTPSEAFF
DNA: TGTGCCAGCAGTTACTCGACACCAAGCGAAGCTTTCTTT
V: TRBV6-5
length: 13
D: -
J: TRBJ1-1

CDR3: CASSLDNEQFF
DNA: TGTGCCAGCTCACTCGACAATGAGCAGTTCTTC
V: TRBV18
length: 11
D: -
J: TRBJ2-1

CDR3: CASSRDRGGYNSPLHF
DNA: TGTGCCAGCAGTAGGGACAGGGGTGGGTATAATTCACCCCTCCACTTT
V: TRBV28
length: 16
D: TRBD1
J: TRBJ1-6

CDR3: CASSTTGERDGYTF
DNA: TGCGCCAGCAGTACGACAGGGGAACGCGATGGCTACACCTTC
V: TRBV5-1
length: 14
D: TRBD1
J: TRBJ1-2

CDR3: CASSPRQGGNYGYTF
DNA: TGTGCCAGTAGCCCCAGACAGGGGGGGAACTATGGCTACACCTTC
V: TRBV19
length: 15
D: TRBD1
J: TRBJ1-2

CDR3: CASSVGLADYEQYF
DNA: TGTGCCAGCAGCGTGGGACTAGCGGACTACGAGCAGTACTTC
V: TRBV9
length: 14
D: TRBD2
J: TRBJ2-7

CDR3: CASSISGGGDEQFF
DNA: TGTGCCAGCTCGATTAGCGGGGGGGGAGATGAGCAGTTCTTC
V: TRBV18
length: 14
D: TRBD2
J: TRBJ2-1

CDR3: CASSRQGAYEAFF
DNA: TGTGCCAGCAGTCGACAGGGGGCCTATGAAGCTTTCTTT
V: TRBV6-5
length: 13
D: TRBD1
J: TRBJ1-1

CDR3: CASSPLGGGPTGQFF
DNA: TGTGCCAGCAGCCCTTTAGGGGGGGGCCCAACGGGGCAGTTCTTC
V: TRBV7-8
length: 15
D: -
J: TRBJ2-1

CDR3: CASSSNSYEQYF
DNA: TGTGCCAGCAGCTCCAACAGCTACGAGCAGTACTTC
V: TRBV28
length: 12
D: -
J: TRBJ2-7

CDR3: CASSPSGATDTQYF
DNA: TGTGCCAGCAGTCCTAGCGGAGCAACAGATACGCAGTATTTT
V: TRBV7-3
length: 14
D: TRBD2
J: TRBJ2-3

CDR3: CATRDSKKETQYF
DNA: TGTGCCACCCGGGACAGCAAGAAAGAGACCCAGTACTTC
V: TRBV5-6
length: 13
D: TRBD1
J: TRBJ2-5

CDR3: CASSLVTGALDYTF
DNA: TGTGCCAGCAGCTTAGTTACAGGGGCGTTGGACTACACCTTC
V: TRBV11-2
length: 14
D: TRBD1
J: TRBJ1-2

CDR3: CASSSSQGPLGYEQYF
DNA: TGTGCCAGCAGCTCCTCACAGGGGCCCCTGGGATACGAGCAGTACTTC
V: TRBV7-6
length: 16
D: TRBD1
J: TRBJ2-7

CDR3: CAWSVGGDTQYF
DNA: TGTGCCTGGAGTGTTGGAGGAGATACGCAGTATTTT
V: TRBV30
length: 12
D: -
J: TRBJ2-3

CDR3: CASSLPLRRGGEGYTF
DNA: TGTGCCAGCAGCTTGCCTCTTCGTAGAGGAGGGGAGGGCTACACCTTC
V: TRBV5-4
length: 16
D: -
J: TRBJ1-2

CDR3: CASSPEGLLETQYF
DNA: TGTGCCAGCAGCCCGGAGGGACTACTAGAGACCCAGTACTTC
V: TRBV5-4
length: 14
D: TRBD2
J: TRBJ2-5

CDR3: CSVQEGGGGEQYF
DNA: TGCAGCGTTCAAGAGGGCGGGGGTGGCGAGCAGTACTTC
V: TRBV29-1
length: 13
D: TRBD2
J: TRBJ2-7

CDR3: CASRNPPGVGYTF
DNA: TGTGCCAGCAGAAATCCCCCGGGGGTTGGCTACACCTTC
V: TRBV28
length: 13
D: -
J: TRBJ1-2

CDR3: CAWNLGRGNNNSPLHF
DNA: TGTGCCTGGAATCTTGGTCGCGGAAACAATAATTCACCCCTCCACTTT
V: TRBV30
length: 16
D: -
J: TRBJ1-6

CDR3: CASSLTLVSETQYF
DNA: TGTGCCAGCAGTTTAACCCTAGTTTCTGAGACCCAGTACTTC
V: TRBV28
length: 14
D: -
J: TRBJ2-5

CDR3: CASSVFGTSDTQYF
DNA: TGTGCCAGCAGCGTCTTTGGGACTTCAGATACGCAGTATTTT
V: TRBV9
length: 14
D: -
J: TRBJ2-3

CDR3: CASSYSGSGGGGELFF
DNA: TGTGCCAGCAGTTACTCCGGCTCAGGGGGCGGCGGGGAGCTGTTTTTT
V: TRBV6-5
length: 16
D: TRBD1
J: TRBJ2-2

CDR3: CASREGWSQPQHF
DNA: TGTGCCAGCAGGGAGGGCTGGAGTCAGCCCCAGCATTTT
V: TRBV6-5
length: 13
D: -
J: TRBJ1-5

CDR3: CASSERLAGSDNEQFF
DNA: TGTGCCAGCAGCGAGAGGTTAGCGGGGAGTGACAATGAGCAGTTCTTC
V: TRBV9
length: 16
D: TRBD2
J: TRBJ2-1

CDR3: CASRTGTGLFNGYTF
DNA: TGTGCCAGCAGGACCGGGACAGGGCTTTTCAATGGCTACACCTTC
V: TRBV2
length: 15
D: TRBD1
J: TRBJ1-2

CDR3: CAISEDRRGTYGYTF
DNA: TGTGCCATCAGTGAGGACCGCAGGGGAACCTATGGCTACACCTTC
V: TRBV10-3
length: 15
D: -
J: TRBJ1-2

CDR3: CASSFSLAGRSSYNEQFF
DNA: TGTGCCAGCAGCTTTTCACTAGCGGGCCGAAGCTCCTACAATGAGCAGTTCTTC
V: TRBV7-8
length: 18
D: TRBD2
J: TRBJ2-1

CDR3: CAWTSGRDEAFF
DNA: TGTGCCTGGACCTCGGGCCGGGATGAAGCTTTCTTT
V: TRBV30
length: 12
D: -
J: TRBJ1-1

CDR3: CASSIGGPPQHF
DNA: TGTGCCAGTAGTATCGGGGGGCCGCCCCAGCATTTT
V: TRBV19
length: 12
D: -
J: TRBJ1-5

CDR3: CASSRGDRETDTQYF
DNA: TGTGCCAGCAGTAGGGGGGACAGGGAAACAGATACGCAGTATTTT
V: TRBV28
length: 15
D: TRBD1
J: TRBJ2-3

CDR3: CASSKLGTENTEAFF
DNA: TGCGCCAGCAGCAAGCTAGGGACAGAGAACACTGAAGCTTTCTTT
V: TRBV5-1
length: 15
D: TRBD1
J: TRBJ1-1

CDR3: CASSLRGGDSNQPQHF
DNA: TGTGCCAGCAGTTTAAGGGGTGGGGATAGCAATCAGCCCCAGCATTTT
V: TRBV27
length: 16
D: -
J: TRBJ1-5

CDR3: CASSQELDIQYF
DNA: TGTGCCAGTAGTCAAGAACTGGACATTCAGTACTTC
V: TRBV19
length: 12
D: -
J: TRBJ2-4

CDR3: CASSLAGGGGYGYTF
DNA: TGTGCCAGCAGCTTGGCAGGGGGCGGAGGCTATGGCTACACCTTC
V: TRBV5-4
length: 15
D: TRBD1
J: TRBJ1-2

CDR3: CASSLARSGRDQETQYF
DNA: TGTGCCAGCAGCTTAGCGAGGAGCGGGAGAGATCAAGAGACCCAGTACTTC
V: TRBV7-6
length: 17
D: TRBD2
J: TRBJ2-5

CDR3: CASHGTHSDTQYF
DNA: TGTGCCAGTCACGGGACACACTCAGATACGCAGTATTTT
V: TRBV19
length: 13
D: -
J: TRBJ2-3

CDR3: CASSQDSSYNEQFF
DNA: TGTGCCAGCTCACAGGACAGCTCCTACAATGAGCAGTTCTTC
V: TRBV18
length: 14
D: -
J: TRBJ2-1

CDR3: CASNPQGDSPLHF
DNA: TGTGCCAGCAACCCACAGGGAGATTCACCCCTCCACTTT
V: TRBV6-5
length: 13
D: -
J: TRBJ1-6

CDR3: CASSTTGQALAGELFF
DNA: TGTGCCAGTAGTACAACTGGACAGGCCCTCGCCGGGGAGCTGTTTTTT
V: TRBV19
length: 16
D: TRBD1
J: TRBJ2-2

CDR3: CASSPVQGNEKLFF
DNA: TGCGCCAGCAGCCCGGTACAGGGAAATGAAAAACTGTTTTTT
V: TRBV5-1
length: 14
D: -
J: TRBJ1-4

CDR3: CASSTGIAKNIQYF
DNA: TGTGCCAGCAGTACCGGGATAGCCAAAAACATTCAGTACTTC
V: TRBV6-5
length: 14
D: -
J: TRBJ2-4

CDR3: CASSLEAGIYGYTF
DNA: TGTGCCAGCAGCTTAGAAGCAGGAATCTATGGCTACACCTTC
V: TRBV13
length: 14
D: -
J: TRBJ1-2

CDR3: CASSQESQGRGTEAFF
DNA: TGCGCCAGCAGCCAAGAATCCCAGGGGCGCGGCACTGAAGCTTTCTTT
V: TRBV4-3
length: 16
D: -
J: TRBJ1-1

CDR3: CASSPSAQPGELFF
DNA: TGTGCCAGCAGCCCTAGCGCTCAACCCGGGGAGCTGTTTTTT
V: TRBV6-5
length: 14
D: -
J: TRBJ2-2